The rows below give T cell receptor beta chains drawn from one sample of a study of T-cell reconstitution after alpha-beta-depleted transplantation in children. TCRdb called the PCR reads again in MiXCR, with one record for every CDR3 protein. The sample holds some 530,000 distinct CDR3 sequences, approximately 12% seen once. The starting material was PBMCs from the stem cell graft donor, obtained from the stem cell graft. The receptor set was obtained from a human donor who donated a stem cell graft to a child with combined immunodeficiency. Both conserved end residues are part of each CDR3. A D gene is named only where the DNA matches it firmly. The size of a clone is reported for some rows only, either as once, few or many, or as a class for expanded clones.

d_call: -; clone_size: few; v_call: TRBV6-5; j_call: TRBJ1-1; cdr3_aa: CASSSDSPGKGTEAFF; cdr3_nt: TGTGCCAGCAGTTCCGACAGCCCTGGGAAAGGCACTGAAGCTTTCTTT
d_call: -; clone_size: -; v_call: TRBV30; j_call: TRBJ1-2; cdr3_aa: CAWAGLPFSYGYTF; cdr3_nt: TGTGCCTGGGCGGGACTCCCGTTTTCATATGGCTACACCTTC
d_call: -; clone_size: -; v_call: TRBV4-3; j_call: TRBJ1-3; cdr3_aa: CASSQEAITDSWGNTIYF; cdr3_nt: TGCGCCAGCAGCCAAGAAGCTATAACGGACAGTTGGGGAAACACCATATATTTT
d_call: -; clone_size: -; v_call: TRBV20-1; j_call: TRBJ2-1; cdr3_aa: CSATKQGFNEQFF; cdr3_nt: TGCAGTGCTACCAAACAGGGTTTCAATGAGCAGTTCTTC
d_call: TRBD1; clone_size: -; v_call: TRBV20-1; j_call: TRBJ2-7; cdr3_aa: CSASESGGSYEQYF; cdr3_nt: TGCAGTGCTAGTGAGTCAGGGGGCTCCTACGAGCAGTACTTC
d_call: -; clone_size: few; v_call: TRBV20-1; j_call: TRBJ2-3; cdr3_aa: CSARGGGTTSTDTQYF; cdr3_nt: TGCAGTGCTAGAGGGGGTGGGACAACTAGCACAGATACGCAGTATTTT
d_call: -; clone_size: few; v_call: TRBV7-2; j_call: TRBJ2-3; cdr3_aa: CASSLFRGTQYF; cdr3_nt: TGTGCCAGCAGCTTATTCCGGGGTACGCAGTATTTT
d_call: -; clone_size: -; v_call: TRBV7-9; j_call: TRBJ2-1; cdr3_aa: CASSPPEGYQYNEQFF; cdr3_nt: TGTGCCAGCAGCCCCCCCGAGGGCTATCAGTACAATGAGCAGTTCTTC
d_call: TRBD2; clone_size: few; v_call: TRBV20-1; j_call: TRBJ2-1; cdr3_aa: CSAPRGLAGGNEQFF; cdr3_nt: TGCAGTGCTCCACGCGGACTAGCGGGAGGGAATGAGCAGTTCTTC
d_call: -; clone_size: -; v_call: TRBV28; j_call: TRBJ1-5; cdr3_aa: CASSLGHGDQPQHF; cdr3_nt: TGTGCCAGCAGTTTGGGACACGGCGATCAGCCCCAGCATTTT
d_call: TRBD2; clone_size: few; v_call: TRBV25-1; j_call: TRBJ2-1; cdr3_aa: CASRNSGGAGNEQFF; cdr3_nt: TGTGCCAGCAGAAATAGCGGGGGGGCTGGTAATGAGCAGTTCTTC
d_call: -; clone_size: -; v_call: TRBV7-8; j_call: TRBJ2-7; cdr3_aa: CASSATTGYEQYF; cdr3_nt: TGTGCCAGCAGCGCAACGACAGGTTACGAGCAGTACTTC
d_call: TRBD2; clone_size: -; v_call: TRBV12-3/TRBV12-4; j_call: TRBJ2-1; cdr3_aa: CASTPLGSGRATEQFF; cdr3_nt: TGTGCCAGCACCCCCCTGGGGAGCGGGAGGGCCACTGAGCAGTTCTTC
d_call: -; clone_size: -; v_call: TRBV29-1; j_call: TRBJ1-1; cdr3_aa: CSVGDRVNTEAFF; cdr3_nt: TGCAGCGTTGGCGACAGAGTAAACACTGAAGCTTTCTTT
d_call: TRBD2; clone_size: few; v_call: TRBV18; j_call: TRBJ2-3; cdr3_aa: CASSPSMSGSLGDTQYF; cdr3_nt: TGTGCCAGCTCACCATCTATGAGCGGGAGCTTGGGGGATACGCAGTATTTT
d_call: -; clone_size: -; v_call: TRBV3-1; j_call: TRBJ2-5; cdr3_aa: CASSQAGSSWETQYF; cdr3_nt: TGTGCCAGCAGCCAAGCAGGGAGTAGTTGGGAGACCCAGTACTTC
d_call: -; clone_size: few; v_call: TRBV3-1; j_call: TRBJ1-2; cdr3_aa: CASSQDIGMDYGYTF; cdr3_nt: TGTGCCAGCAGCCAAGATATCGGGATGGACTATGGCTACACCTTC
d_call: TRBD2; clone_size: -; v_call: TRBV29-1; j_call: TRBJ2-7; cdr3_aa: CSVDPLAGGRTYEQYF; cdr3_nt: TGCAGCGTTGACCCCCTAGCGGGAGGACGAACCTACGAGCAGTACTTC
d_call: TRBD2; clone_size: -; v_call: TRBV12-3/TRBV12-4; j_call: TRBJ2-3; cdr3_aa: CASSFALGLAGGPLPITDTQYF; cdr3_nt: TGTGCCAGCAGTTTCGCCCTGGGACTAGCGGGGGGGCCTCTCCCGATCACAGATACGCAGTATTTT
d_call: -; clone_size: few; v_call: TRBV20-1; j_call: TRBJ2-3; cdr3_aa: CSARGGSVTRDTQYF; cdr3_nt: TGCAGTGCTAGAGGGGGCAGCGTAACGAGAGATACGCAGTATTTT
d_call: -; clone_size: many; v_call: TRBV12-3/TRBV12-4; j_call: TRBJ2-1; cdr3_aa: CASSLQGTVNEQFF; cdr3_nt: TGTGCCAGCAGCCTTCAGGGGACTGTCAATGAGCAGTTCTTC
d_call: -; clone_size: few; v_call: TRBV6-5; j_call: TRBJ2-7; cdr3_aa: CASSPNREKQYF; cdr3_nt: TGTGCCAGCAGCCCAAACAGGGAGAAGCAGTACTTC
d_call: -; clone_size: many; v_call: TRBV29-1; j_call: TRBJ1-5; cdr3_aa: CSVESTDGQPQHF; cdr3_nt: TGCAGCGTTGAGTCCACAGATGGTCAGCCCCAGCATTTT
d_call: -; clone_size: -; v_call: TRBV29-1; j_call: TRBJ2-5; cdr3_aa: CSAGTQSRETQYF; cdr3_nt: TGCAGCGCCGGAACCCAGAGTCGAGAGACCCAGTACTTC
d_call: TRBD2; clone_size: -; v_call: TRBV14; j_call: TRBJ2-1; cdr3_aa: CASSQGPRSGGAVEQFF; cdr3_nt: TGTGCCAGCAGCCAAGGCCCAAGGAGCGGGGGGGCCGTTGAGCAGTTCTTC
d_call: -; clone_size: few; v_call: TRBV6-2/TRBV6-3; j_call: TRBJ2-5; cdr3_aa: CASSSVRGRQETQYF; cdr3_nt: TGTGCCAGCAGTTCGGTCAGGGGACGGCAAGAGACCCAGTACTTC
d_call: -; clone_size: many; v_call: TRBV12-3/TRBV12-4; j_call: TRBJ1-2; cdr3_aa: CASSQGVSYGYTF; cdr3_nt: TGTGCCAGCAGTCAGGGCGTCAGCTATGGCTACACCTTC
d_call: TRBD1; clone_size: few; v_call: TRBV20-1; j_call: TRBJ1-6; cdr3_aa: CSARGPGQDNSPLHF; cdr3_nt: TGCAGTGCTAGAGGCCCCGGACAGGATAATTCACCCCTCCACTTT
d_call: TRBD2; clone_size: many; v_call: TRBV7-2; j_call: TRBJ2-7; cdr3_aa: CASSSSSGAYEQYF; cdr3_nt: TGTGCCAGCAGCTCCTCTAGCGGGGCCTACGAGCAGTACTTC
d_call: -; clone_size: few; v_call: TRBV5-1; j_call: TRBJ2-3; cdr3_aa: CASSLGLGGDTQYF; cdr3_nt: TGCGCCAGCAGCTTGGGTTTAGGGGGAGATACGCAGTATTTT
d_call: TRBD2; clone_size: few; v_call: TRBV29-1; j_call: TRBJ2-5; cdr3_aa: CSTGRGKETQYF; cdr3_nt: TGCAGCACCGGGCGGGGGAAAGAGACCCAGTACTTC
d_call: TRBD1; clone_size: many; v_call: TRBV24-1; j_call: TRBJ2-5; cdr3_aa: CATSDSQGAEETQYF; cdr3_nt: TGTGCCACCAGTGATTCCCAGGGGGCAGAGGAGACCCAGTACTTC
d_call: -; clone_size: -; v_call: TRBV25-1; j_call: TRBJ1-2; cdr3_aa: CASSELGLNYGYTF; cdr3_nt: TGTGCCAGCAGTGAACTTGGACTAAACTATGGCTACACCTTC
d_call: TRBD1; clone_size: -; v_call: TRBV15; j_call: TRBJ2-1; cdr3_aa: CATSSTGTGAATYNEQFF; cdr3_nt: TGTGCCACCAGCAGTACCGGGACAGGGGCCGCTACCTACAATGAGCAGTTCTTC
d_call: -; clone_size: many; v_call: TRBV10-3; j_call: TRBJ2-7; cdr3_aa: CAISGDSDHEQYF; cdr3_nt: TGTGCCATCAGCGGGGATTCAGACCACGAGCAGTACTTC
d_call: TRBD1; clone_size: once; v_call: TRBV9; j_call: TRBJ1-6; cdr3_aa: CASSAHGQAAGSPLHF; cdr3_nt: TGTGCCAGCAGCGCACATGGACAGGCGGCGGGGTCACCCCTCCACTTT
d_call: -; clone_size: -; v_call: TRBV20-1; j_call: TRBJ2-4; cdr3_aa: CSASKALSNIQYF; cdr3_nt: TGCAGTGCTAGTAAGGCGCTATCAAACATTCAGTACTTC
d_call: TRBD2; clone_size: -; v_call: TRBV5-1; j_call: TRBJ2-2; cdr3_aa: CASSLNSGPNTGELFF; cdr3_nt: TGCGCCAGCAGCTTGAATAGCGGGCCGAACACCGGGGAGCTGTTTTTT
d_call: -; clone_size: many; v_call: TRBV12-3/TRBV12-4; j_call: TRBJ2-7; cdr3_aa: CASSRLSGGYEQYF; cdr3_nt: TGTGCCAGCAGTCGTCTCAGCGGCGGCTACGAGCAGTACTTC
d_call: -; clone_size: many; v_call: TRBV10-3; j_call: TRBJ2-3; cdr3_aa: CAISTAPADTQYF; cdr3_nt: TGTGCCATCAGCACTGCCCCCGCAGATACGCAGTATTTT
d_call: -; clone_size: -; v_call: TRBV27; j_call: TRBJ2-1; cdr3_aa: CASIAKWSSYNEQFF; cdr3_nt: TGTGCCAGCATAGCTAAATGGAGCTCCTACAATGAGCAGTTCTTC
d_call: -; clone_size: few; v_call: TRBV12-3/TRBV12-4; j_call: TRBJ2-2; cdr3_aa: CASSRQQTGELFF; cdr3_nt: TGTGCCAGCAGCCGCCAGCAAACCGGGGAGCTGTTTTTT
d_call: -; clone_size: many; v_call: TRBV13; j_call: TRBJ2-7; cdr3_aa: CASRPGHSYEQYF; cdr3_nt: TGTGCCAGCAGACCGGGACACTCGTACGAGCAGTACTTC
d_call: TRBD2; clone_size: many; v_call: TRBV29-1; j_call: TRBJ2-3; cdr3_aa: CSVQGTSGVWTDTQYF; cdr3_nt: TGCAGCGTGCAAGGGACTAGCGGGGTATGGACAGATACGCAGTATTTT
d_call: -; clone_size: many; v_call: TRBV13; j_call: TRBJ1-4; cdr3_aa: CASSLGGSDTNEKLFF; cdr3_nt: TGTGCCAGCAGCTTAGGTGGTTCAGATACTAATGAAAAACTGTTTTTT
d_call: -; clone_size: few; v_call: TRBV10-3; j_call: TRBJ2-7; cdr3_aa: CAISGGPAGEQYF; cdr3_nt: TGTGCCATCAGTGGGGGACCTGCGGGCGAGCAGTACTTC
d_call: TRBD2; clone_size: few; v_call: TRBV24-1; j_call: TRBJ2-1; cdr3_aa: CATSDLERGYNEQFF; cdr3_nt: TGTGCCACCAGTGATTTAGAGCGGGGGTACAATGAGCAGTTCTTC
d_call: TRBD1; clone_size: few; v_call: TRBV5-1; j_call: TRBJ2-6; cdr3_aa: CASSLYQGAYSSGANVLTF; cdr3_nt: TGCGCCAGCAGCTTGTATCAGGGGGCCTACTCCTCTGGGGCCAACGTCCTGACTTTC
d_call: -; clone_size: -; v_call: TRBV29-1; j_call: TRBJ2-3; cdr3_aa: CSEVGSESTDTQYF; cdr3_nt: TGCAGCGAGGTAGGGTCGGAAAGCACAGATACGCAGTATTTT
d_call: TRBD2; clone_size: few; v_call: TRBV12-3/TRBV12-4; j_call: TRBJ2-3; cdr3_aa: CASSLIAGATDTQYF; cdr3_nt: TGTGCCAGCAGTTTAATAGCGGGGGCCACAGATACGCAGTATTTT
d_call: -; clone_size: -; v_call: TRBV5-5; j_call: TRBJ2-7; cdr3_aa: CASSLTVPYEQYF; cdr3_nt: TGTGCCAGCAGCTTGACGGTTCCCTACGAGCAGTACTTC
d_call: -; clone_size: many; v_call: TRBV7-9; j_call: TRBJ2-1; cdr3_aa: CASSLIDGSDLEFF; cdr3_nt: TGTGCCAGCAGCTTAATTGACGGGAGCGATCTGGAGTTCTTC
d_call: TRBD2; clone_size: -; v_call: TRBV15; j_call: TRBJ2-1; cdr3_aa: CATSRPGLALHEQFF; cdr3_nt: TGTGCCACCAGCAGACCGGGACTAGCTCTCCATGAGCAGTTCTTC
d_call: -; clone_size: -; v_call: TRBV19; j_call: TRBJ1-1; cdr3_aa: CASSTGDGAGNTEAFF; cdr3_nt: TGTGCCAGTAGCACTGGGGATGGGGCAGGGAACACTGAAGCTTTCTTT
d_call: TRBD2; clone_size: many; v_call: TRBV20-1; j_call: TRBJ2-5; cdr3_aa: CSARLLRGTRGVQETQYF; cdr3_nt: TGCAGTGCTAGACTACTAAGAGGGACTAGGGGGGTCCAAGAGACCCAGTACTTC